This TCR beta chain is drawn from a study of cytomegalovirus exposure and HLA in healthy donors. Study-wide results and caveats: About 87% or about 30% of the time was how often most TCR beta V segments were productive, according to an earlier analysis. Altogether, some 170 TCR beta chains were recorded as cytomegalovirus-associated. In a later analysis, compared with equally common non-associated chains, HLA-associated beta chains were more expanded. A later analysis revealed that TCR association rates differed between HLA loci, peaking at DRB1 and bottoming out at HLA-C.

The V gene's germline CDR1 is SGHNT and CDR2 YENEEA. Trimming took 1 base from V and 10 from J, leaving 10 bases between them. The CDR3 has 12 amino acids. The PCR had 60 Vbeta and 13 Jbeta primers. Produced via immunoSEQ multiplex PCR; TCRdb's table is partial and in-frame only. Of more than 130,000 clones in the sample, around 73% were seen once. Notes on this clone: What it recognizes is unknown.

Specimen: PBMCs. This sequence originates from a human donor in good health. The V and J genes are TRBV11-3 and TRBJ1-1, with D unresolved. CDR3 DNA sequence: TGTGCCAGCAGCTTAGTCTTGGCCAGAGCTTTCTTT. Amino acids: CASSLVLARAFF. Complete variable domain (other parts from reference TRBV11-3 and TRBJ1-1): EAGVVQSPRYKIIEKKQPVAFWCNPISGHNTLYWYLQNLGQGPELLIRYENEEAVDDSQLPKDRFSAERLKGVDSTLKIQPAELGDSAVYLCASSLVLARAFFGQGTRLTVV.